The T cell receptor (beta chain) under discussion was sequenced for a study of blood T cell repertoires in COVID-19. Study as a whole: There were acute and convalescent COVID-19 samples, and they came from the United States, Italy and Spain. In each case, the material was cDNA or gDNA derived from T cells, B-cell-depleted T cells, or PBMCs.

V shed 10 bases and J shed 1 base, with 19 bases lying between them. Germline V gives CDR1 SNHLY, CDR2 FYNNEI. This CDR3 is built from 15 residues. As handled by the study authors: Amplification of reference gene primers was used by the study to estimate nucleated cell counts. TCRdb's copy holds only in-frame clones and misses some; the assay was immunoSEQ multiplex PCR. The D gene and trimming were derived from the DNA, and the V and J assignments and clone size from that table. The profile covers some 250,000 clones, with about 88% appearing a single time and 0.99% taken by the ten largest. This sequence was found in a woman between 40 and 50 years old who had recovered from COVID-19. The chain employs TRBV2 and TRBJ2-5; the D gene is possibly TRBD2 (6 bases). The specimen was peripheral blood. CDR3 nucleotides: TGTGCCACGGGGGAGACTGGAAGAGTCCAAGAGACCCAGTACTTC. Translated, it gives CATGETGRVQETQYF.